These T cell receptor beta chains were read from a single sample in a study of blood T cells in healthy people across ages. In TCRdb, the 5' RACE reads were re-called with MiXCR into one record per CDR3 protein. This sample has fewer than 1,200,000 distinct CDR3 sequences, with under 30% found just once. Another study also made use of these data, one on T cells of mothers and their children.

The specimen sequenced was blood. The receptors were sampled from a girl aged 2-10 years in good health. The CDR3 runs from the conserved cysteine through the conserved F or W. Each record gives: CDR3 DNA, CDR3 protein, D gene, clone size, J gene, V gene. D genes are given only for firm matches. Expanded clones get a size class; other rows say once, few or many, or leave the size out.

TGTGCCAGCAGCGCCAACAGGGCTGAAAAACTGTTTTTT CASSANRAEKLFF NA NA TRBJ1-4 TRBV5-5
TGCAGTGCTAGAGATTCGGGTTCAGGGAAAGATACGCAGTATTTT CSARDSGSGKDTQYF NA NA TRBJ2-3 TRBV20-1
TGTGCCAGTCGGTGGGGGGCCCAAGGCAATGAGCAGTTCTTC CASRWGAQGNEQFF NA few TRBJ2-1 TRBV6-5
TGCAGCGTTGAACTAGCGGGAAAAGAGACCCAGTACTTC CSVELAGKETQYF TRBD2 NA TRBJ2-5 TRBV29-1
TGTGCCAGCAGCTCGAACGGACTAGCGGGAGTAGAGACCCAGTACTTC CASSSNGLAGVETQYF TRBD2 NA TRBJ2-5 TRBV7-9
TGTGCCAGCAGCTTGGTTAACCCTACTGAGGCCAAAAACATTCAGTACTTC CASSLVNPTEAKNIQYF NA NA TRBJ2-4 TRBV7-9
TGTGCTAGTGGTTTCCGGGGGAAATCAGGCAATGAGCAGTTCTTC CASGFRGKSGNEQFF NA few TRBJ2-1 TRBV12-5
TGCAGCGTTGAAACCGGTGCAGATACGCAGTATTTT CSVETGADTQYF NA NA TRBJ2-3 TRBV29-1
TGTGCCAGCAGCTTAGGAGGGGGACAGGGGATGTACTATGGCTACACCTTC CASSLGGGQGMYYGYTF TRBD1 NA TRBJ1-2 TRBV7-2
TGTGCCAGCAATTACCCCACAGGGGGCGGCGAGCAGTACTTC CASNYPTGGGEQYF TRBD1 NA TRBJ2-7 TRBV28
TGTGCCAGCAGCTTAAACGGTCGGGGGTTAGACTATGGCTACACCTTC CASSLNGRGLDYGYTF NA few TRBJ1-2 TRBV7-3
TGCAGCGTGCTAGCGGAACCTTACAATGAGCAGTTCTTC CSVLAEPYNEQFF TRBD2 NA TRBJ2-1 TRBV29-1
TGTGCCAGCAGCCCAGCCAGCGGACAGGAAGAGACCCAGTACTTC CASSPASGQEETQYF TRBD1 few TRBJ2-5 TRBV12-3/TRBV12-4
TGTGCCACTCTTGCAGGTGATAATGAAAAACTGTTTTTT CATLAGDNEKLFF NA few TRBJ1-4 TRBV15
TGTGCCAGCAGGGCTACTAGCGGGGGGGCCGTAGATACGCAGTATTTT CASRATSGGAVDTQYF TRBD2 NA TRBJ2-3 TRBV11-2
TGTGCCAGCAGCCGGACAGGGATTCTGAACGAGCAGTACTTC CASSRTGILNEQYF TRBD1 few TRBJ2-7 TRBV7-9
TGTGCCAGCAGTTACGGTCCCCTAGCGAAGTTCTTC CASSYGPLAKFF NA few TRBJ2-1 TRBV6-2/TRBV6-3
TGTGCCAGCAGCTTATCTAGCGGACCTACCTACAATGAGCAGTTCTTC CASSLSSGPTYNEQFF TRBD2 NA TRBJ2-1 TRBV7-9
TGTGCCAGCAGCTTTGGGACAGGGGCCTACGAGCAGTACTTC CASSFGTGAYEQYF TRBD1 many TRBJ2-7 TRBV12-3/TRBV12-4
TGCGCCAGCAGCCCGCTAGCGGCCACCTTGGAGCAGTACTTC CASSPLAATLEQYF TRBD2 NA TRBJ2-7 TRBV5-1
TGTGCCAGCAGTTTCGTAGGGGCCCCGGACACTGAAGCTTTCTTT CASSFVGAPDTEAFF NA NA TRBJ1-1 TRBV12-3/TRBV12-4
TGTGCCAGCAGTTGGTTAGGGAGCCAAGAGACCCAGTACTTC CASSWLGSQETQYF NA NA TRBJ2-5 TRBV27
TGTGCCAGCAGTTTAGTACTCGAAGCTTTCTTT CASSLVLEAFF NA NA TRBJ1-1 TRBV28
TGTGCCAGCAGCCCCGGACGGAACACCGGGGAGCTGTTTTTT CASSPGRNTGELFF NA few TRBJ2-2 TRBV5-6
TGTGCCACCAGCAGAGACCCCGGGGGGGCCCAAGAGACCCAGTACTTC CATSRDPGGAQETQYF TRBD2 NA TRBJ2-5 TRBV15
TGTGCCAGCGCCGGGACAGGGACCTTCTATGGCTACACCTTC CASAGTGTFYGYTF TRBD1 NA TRBJ1-2 TRBV27
TGCAGCGCTACCTCCACCGGGCCACCGAACACCGGGGAGCTGTTTTTT CSATSTGPPNTGELFF NA NA TRBJ2-2 TRBV29-1
TGTGCCAGCAGCGAGCGACAGGGGGCTACTCGACGGGCTAATGAAAAACTGTTTTTT CASSERQGATRRANEKLFF TRBD1 many TRBJ1-4 TRBV7-7
TGTGCCAGCAGTTTACATCTCAGGGGCTCCAAGGTCACCTACGAGCAGTACTTC CASSLHLRGSKVTYEQYF NA NA TRBJ2-7 TRBV28
TGTGCCAGCAACCTACTTTTACGACAGGGGCCAGCAGATACGCAGTATTTT CASNLLLRQGPADTQYF TRBD1 NA TRBJ2-3 TRBV6-2/TRBV6-3
TGTGCCAGCACAGGGCGGGGGCTCAATGAGCAGTTCTTC CASTGRGLNEQFF NA few TRBJ2-1 TRBV5-5